These T cell receptor beta chains were read from a single sample in a study of Ad26.COV2.S vaccination and SARS-CoV-2 variants. TCRdb keeps only in-frame clones here, not all; method: immunoSEQ multiplex PCR. The sample holds around 370,000 clones, about 90% seen once. The material was peripheral blood, obtained after recovery from COVID-19. Source of these receptors: a human donor who had recovered from COVID-19. Both conserved end residues are part of each CDR3. A D gene is named only where the DNA matches it firmly. Clone size is not always given. Where it is, it says once, few, many or a class for expanded clones.

NA	TRBV12-3/TRBV12-4	NA	TRBJ1-1	CASSHTLKLEAFF	TGTGCCAGCAGTCATACATTAAAACTAGAAGCTTTCTTT
NA	TRBV7-8	NA	TRBJ1-2	CASSQGTYGYTF	TGTGCCAGCAGCCAGGGTACCTATGGCTACACCTTC
NA	TRBV5-1	NA	TRBJ2-7	CASSQSRSWDEQYF	TGCGCCAGCAGCCAGTCTAGGTCTTGGGACGAGCAGTACTTC
NA	TRBV7-9	few	TRBJ1-2	CASARGDGYTF	TGTGCCAGCGCCAGGGGAGATGGCTACACCTTC
TRBD1	TRBV27	few	TRBJ1-5	CASSRQGLSNQPQHF	TGTGCCAGCAGTCGACAGGGCTTGAGCAATCAGCCCCAGCATTTT
NA	TRBV11-2	NA	TRBJ2-5	CASSSGWPSQETQYF	TGTGCCAGCAGCTCCGGTTGGCCAAGCCAAGAGACCCAGTACTTC
NA	TRBV2	NA	TRBJ2-3	CASSGPLAGADTQYF	TGTGCCAGCAGTGGGCCTTTAGCAGGGGCAGATACGCAGTATTTT
TRBD1	TRBV12-3/TRBV12-4	NA	TRBJ2-7	CASSGTASYEQYF	TGTGCCAGCAGTGGGACAGCGAGCTACGAGCAGTACTTC
TRBD1	TRBV7-8	NA	TRBJ2-4	CASSDGTGQNIQYF	TGTGCCAGCAGCGACGGGACAGGGCAAAACATTCAGTACTTC
TRBD1	TRBV11-3	NA	TRBJ2-3	CASSYRGTSTDTQYF	TGTGCCAGCAGCTACAGGGGTACTAGCACAGATACGCAGTATTTT
NA	TRBV5-8	NA	TRBJ1-4	CASSLLGTWNEKLFF	TGTGCCAGCAGCTTGTTGGGGACTTGGAATGAAAAACTGTTTTTT
TRBD1	TRBV5-8	NA	TRBJ2-3	CASSEGQGADTQYF	TGTGCCAGCAGCGAAGGACAGGGGGCCGATACGCAGTATTTT
NA	TRBV6-5	NA	TRBJ1-1	CASSLWGVSTEAFF	TGTGCCAGCAGTTTGTGGGGGGTGAGCACTGAAGCTTTCTTT
TRBD1	TRBV9	NA	TRBJ2-7	CASADPGQGGALLDEQYF	TGTGCCAGCGCGGATCCGGGACAGGGAGGAGCGTTGCTAGACGAGCAGTACTTC
NA	TRBV27	NA	TRBJ1-3	CASSPRGGSGNTIYF	TGTGCCAGCAGTCCCCGTGGGGGGAGTGGAAACACCATATATTTT
NA	TRBV29-1	few	TRBJ2-2	CSVEVGTNTGELFF	TGCAGCGTTGAAGTGGGGACGAACACCGGGGAGCTGTTTTTT
NA	TRBV2	NA	TRBJ1-2	CASSAGQVDGYTF	TGTGCCAGCAGCGCGGGACAAGTAGATGGCTACACCTTC
NA	TRBV10-1	NA	TRBJ1-2	CASSAGMGYGYTF	TGCGCCAGCAGTGCGGGAATGGGGTATGGCTACACCTTC
NA	TRBV5-6	NA	TRBJ1-5	CASSESYSNQPQHF	TGTGCCAGCAGCGAGTCTTATAGCAATCAGCCCCAGCATTTT
TRBD1	TRBV27	NA	TRBJ2-2	CASSSPGQGFGELFF	TGTGCCAGCAGTTCGCCGGGACAGGGGTTCGGGGAGCTGTTTTTT
NA	TRBV10-3	NA	TRBJ2-7	CAISAEGGPYEQYF	TGTGCCATCAGTGCGGAGGGGGGTCCCTACGAGCAGTACTTC
NA	TRBV7-9	NA	TRBJ2-7	CASSFGSPEQYF	TGTGCCAGCAGCTTTGGCTCCCCCGAGCAGTACTTC
NA	TRBV18	NA	TRBJ1-1	CASSPAGTNTEAFF	TGTGCCAGCTCACCGGCCGGAACGAACACTGAAGCTTTCTTT
NA	TRBV6-5	NA	TRBJ2-3	CASSPRGLADTQYF	TGTGCCAGCAGCCCCCGGGGGCTAGCCGATACGCAGTATTTT
TRBD2	TRBV5-5	NA	TRBJ2-2	CASSSRLAGGPGELFF	TGTGCCAGCAGCAGCAGACTAGCGGGGGGCCCCGGGGAGCTGTTTTTT
NA	TRBV3-1/TRBV3-2	NA	TRBJ2-7	CASSQVGGRVIEQYF	TGTGCCAGCAGCCAAGTCGGGGGGCGAGTGATCGAGCAGTACTTC
NA	TRBV15	NA	TRBJ1-1	CATSRDRDRTEAFF	TGTGCCACCAGCAGAGATCGGGACCGTACTGAAGCTTTCTTT
NA	TRBV9	NA	TRBJ1-6	CASSVEGINSPLHF	TGTGCCAGCAGCGTAGAGGGGATCAATTCACCCCTCCACTTT
TRBD1	TRBV3-1/TRBV3-2	NA	TRBJ1-6	CASSLGTGDSPLHF	TGTGCCAGCAGCCTCGGGACAGGAGATTCACCCCTCCACTTT
TRBD2	TRBV7-6	NA	TRBJ2-7	CASSRTSGGLHSYEQYF	TGTGCCAGCAGCCGGACTAGCGGGGGGCTGCACTCCTACGAGCAGTACTTC
NA	TRBV5-4	NA	TRBJ1-1	CASSPRQQGMNTEAFF	TGTGCCAGCAGTCCAAGACAGCAGGGGATGAACACTGAAGCTTTCTTT
TRBD1	TRBV7-2	NA	TRBJ1-6	CASSLRKDRGTSYNSPLHF	TGTGCCAGCAGCTTAAGAAAGGACAGGGGCACCTCCTATAATTCACCCCTCCACTTT
TRBD1	TRBV6-5	NA	TRBJ2-7	CASRMGTVGAYEQYF	TGTGCCAGCAGGATGGGGACAGTTGGAGCCTACGAGCAGTACTTC
NA	TRBV7-9	once	TRBJ2-7	CASSSRGDEQYF	TGTGCCAGCAGCAGCAGGGGGGACGAGCAGTACTTC
TRBD1	TRBV5-6	once	TRBJ2-7	CASSLATGGRNEQYF	TGTGCCAGCAGCTTGGCAACAGGGGGAAGGAACGAGCAGTACTTC
NA	TRBV29-1	NA	TRBJ1-3	CSAGASGNTIYF	TGCAGCGCTGGTGCCTCTGGAAACACCATATATTTT
NA	TRBV5-1	NA	TRBJ2-3	CASSRLTHGTDTQYF	TGCGCCAGCAGCCGGTTGACGCACGGCACAGATACGCAGTATTTT
NA	TRBV4-1	NA	TRBJ1-1	CASSQGLYAEAFF	TGCGCCAGCAGCCAGGGACTTTATGCTGAAGCTTTCTTT
NA	TRBV10-3	NA	TRBJ1-3	CAISIQENSGNTIYF	TGTGCCATCAGTATACAGGAGAACTCTGGAAACACCATATATTTT
NA	TRBV18	NA	TRBJ1-1	CASSPPSVAQAFF	TGTGCCAGCTCACCACCGTCCGTGGCCCAAGCTTTCTTT
NA	TRBV5-1	NA	TRBJ2-5	CASSRQEKQETQYF	TGCGCCAGCAGTCGACAGGAGAAACAAGAGACCCAGTACTTC
TRBD1	TRBV6-2/TRBV6-3	NA	TRBJ1-6	CASSYIDRVRDSPLHF	TGTGCCAGCAGTTACATCGACAGGGTGAGGGATTCACCCCTCCACTTT
NA	TRBV3-1/TRBV3-2	NA	TRBJ2-7	CASSRPLGEQYF	TGTGCCAGCAGTCGTCCACTTGGGGAGCAGTACTTC
NA	TRBV11-2	NA	TRBJ1-3	CASTDSGNTIYF	TGTGCCAGCACTGATTCTGGAAACACCATATATTTT